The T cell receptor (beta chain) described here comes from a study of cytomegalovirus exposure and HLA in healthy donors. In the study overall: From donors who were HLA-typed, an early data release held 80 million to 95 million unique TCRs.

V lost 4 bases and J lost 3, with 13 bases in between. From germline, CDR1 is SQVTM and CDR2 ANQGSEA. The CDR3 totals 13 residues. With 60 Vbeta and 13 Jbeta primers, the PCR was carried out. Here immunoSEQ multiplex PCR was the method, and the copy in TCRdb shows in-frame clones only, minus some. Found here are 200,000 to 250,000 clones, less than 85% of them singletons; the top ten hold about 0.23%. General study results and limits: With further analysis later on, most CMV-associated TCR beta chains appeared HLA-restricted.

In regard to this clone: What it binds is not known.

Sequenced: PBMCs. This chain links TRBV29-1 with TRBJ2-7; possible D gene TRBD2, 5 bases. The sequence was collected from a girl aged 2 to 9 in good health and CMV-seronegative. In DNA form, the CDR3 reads TGCAGCGTTGGCGGCGGGTCAATCTACGAGCAGTACTTC. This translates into CSVGGGSIYEQYF.